This is a list of T cell receptor beta chains from one sample in a study of blood T cell repertoires in COVID-19. The table came from immunoSEQ multiplex PCR; TCRdb's copy has only in-frame clones and leaves some out. The sample holds about 230,000 clones; 65% to 90% are singletons and the top ten take about 8%. Sequencing was carried out using peripheral blood. The receptor set was obtained from a woman aged 50 to 60 with acute or convalescent COVID-19. Both conserved end residues are part of each CDR3. A D gene is named only where the DNA matches it firmly. The size field is filled for only some rows; it gives once, few, many or a size class.

>NA|NA|TRBJ2-5|13|TRBV11-2
CASTRGSFETQYF
TGTGCCAGCACCAGGGGTAGTTTTGAGACCCAGTACTTC
>TRBD1|NA|TRBJ1-1|16|TRBV10-3
CAISEPPDRSNTEAFF
TGTGCCATCAGTGAGCCTCCGGACAGGTCAAACACTGAAGCTTTCTTT
>TRBD2|NA|TRBJ2-5|14|TRBV6-2/TRBV6-3
CASSPRGGAKTQYF
TGTGCCAGCAGTCCCCGGGGGGGCGCAAAGACCCAGTACTTC
>TRBD1|NA|TRBJ2-1|11|TRBV15
CATRNRGEQFF
TGTGCCACGAGAAACAGGGGTGAGCAGTTCTTC
>TRBD1|once|TRBJ2-2|16|TRBV5-1
CASSLGQGVNTGELFF
TGCGCCAGCAGCTTAGGACAGGGGGTGAACACCGGGGAGCTGTTTTTT
>TRBD1|NA|TRBJ1-4|16|TRBV24-1
CATSDSSTGYNEKLFF
TGTGCCACCAGTGATTCATCGACAGGGTATAATGAAAAACTGTTTTTT
>TRBD1|NA|TRBJ2-7|13|TRBV7-9
CASSGDDRASQYF
TGTGCCAGCAGCGGGGACGACAGGGCGAGCCAGTACTTC
>NA|NA|TRBJ2-3|14|TRBV19
CASSQYRDSDTQYF
TGTGCCAGTAGCCAATACAGGGATTCAGATACGCAGTATTTT
>TRBD1|NA|TRBJ2-5|13|TRBV13
CASSYGQGETQYF
TGTGCCAGCAGCTACGGACAGGGAGAGACCCAGTACTTC
>TRBD1|NA|TRBJ2-3|15|TRBV30
CAWSVQQGSTDTQYF
TGTGCCTGGAGTGTCCAACAGGGGAGCACAGATACGCAGTATTTT
>NA|NA|TRBJ2-4|16|TRBV4-3
CASSQGTGYGKNIQYF
TGCGCCAGCAGCCAAGGTACAGGGTATGGCAAAAACATTCAGTACTTC
>TRBD1|NA|TRBJ1-1|13|TRBV7-2
CASSLDTGAEAFF
TGTGCCAGCAGCTTAGATACAGGGGCTGAAGCTTTCTTT
>TRBD2|NA|TRBJ2-7|15|TRBV7-2
CASSLASGGKNEQYF
TGTGCCAGCAGCTTAGCTAGCGGGGGGAAAAACGAGCAGTACTTC
>NA|NA|TRBJ1-4|13|TRBV12-3/TRBV12-4
CASSLGENEKLFF
TGTGCCAGCAGTTTAGGCGAGAATGAAAAACTGTTTTTT
>TRBD1|NA|TRBJ1-5|14|TRBV5-6
CASSTQGVNQPQHF
TGTGCCAGCAGCACACAGGGGGTCAATCAGCCCCAGCATTTT
>NA|NA|TRBJ2-3|13|TRBV19
CASSTTARYTQYF
TGTGCCAGTAGTACCACCGCTCGGTACACGCAGTATTTT
>NA|once|TRBJ2-4|15|TRBV5-1
CASSPMTRSGNIQYF
TGCGCCAGCAGCCCAATGACTAGGTCGGGTAACATTCAGTACTTC
>TRBD1|NA|TRBJ1-2|16|TRBV3-1/TRBV3-2
CASSQVGGRGFYGYTF
TGTGCCAGCAGCCAAGTGGGGGGCAGGGGGTTTTATGGCTACACCTTC
>TRBD2|few|TRBJ2-3|15|TRBV11-2
CASSLSGRQQDTQYF
TGTGCCAGCAGTCTCAGCGGGAGACAACAAGATACGCAGTATTTT
>NA|NA|TRBJ2-1|14|TRBV4-2
CASSQRPGYYEQFF
TGTGCCAGCAGCCAGCGTCCAGGGTACTATGAGCAGTTCTTC
>TRBD1|NA|TRBJ1-6|15|TRBV27
CASSFWDRNNSPLHF
TGTGCCAGCAGTTTCTGGGACAGAAATAATTCACCCCTCCACTTT
>TRBD1|NA|TRBJ2-2|15|TRBV10-1
CASRAGTGNTGELFF
TGCGCCAGCAGAGCCGGGACAGGGAACACCGGGGAGCTGTTTTTT
>TRBD1|NA|TRBJ2-1|14|TRBV30
CAWSHTTGGHEQFF
TGTGCCTGGAGTCATACGACAGGGGGGCATGAGCAGTTCTTC
>TRBD2|once|TRBJ2-7|16|TRBV4-2
CASSQDSGGSSYEQYF
TGTGCCAGCAGCCAAGATAGCGGGGGAAGCTCCTACGAGCAGTACTTC
>TRBD1|NA|TRBJ2-2|14|TRBV3-1/TRBV3-2
CASTRQGGTGELFF
TGTGCCAGCACCCGACAGGGGGGAACCGGGGAGCTGTTTTTT
>NA|once|TRBJ1-1|10|TRBV2
CASREFEAFF
TGTGCCAGCCGAGAGTTTGAAGCTTTCTTT
>NA|NA|TRBJ2-2|15|TRBV19
CASSMGASSTGELFF
TGTGCCAGTAGTATGGGGGCTAGCAGCACCGGGGAGCTGTTTTTT
>TRBD1|NA|TRBJ1-2|14|TRBV7-2
CASVPGQGARGYTF
TGTGCCAGCGTTCCGGGACAGGGGGCTCGGGGCTACACCTTC
>TRBD2|NA|TRBJ2-7|16|TRBV5-1
CASSRIGTSGTYEQYF
TGCGCCAGCAGCCGGATTGGGACTAGCGGGACCTACGAGCAGTACTTC